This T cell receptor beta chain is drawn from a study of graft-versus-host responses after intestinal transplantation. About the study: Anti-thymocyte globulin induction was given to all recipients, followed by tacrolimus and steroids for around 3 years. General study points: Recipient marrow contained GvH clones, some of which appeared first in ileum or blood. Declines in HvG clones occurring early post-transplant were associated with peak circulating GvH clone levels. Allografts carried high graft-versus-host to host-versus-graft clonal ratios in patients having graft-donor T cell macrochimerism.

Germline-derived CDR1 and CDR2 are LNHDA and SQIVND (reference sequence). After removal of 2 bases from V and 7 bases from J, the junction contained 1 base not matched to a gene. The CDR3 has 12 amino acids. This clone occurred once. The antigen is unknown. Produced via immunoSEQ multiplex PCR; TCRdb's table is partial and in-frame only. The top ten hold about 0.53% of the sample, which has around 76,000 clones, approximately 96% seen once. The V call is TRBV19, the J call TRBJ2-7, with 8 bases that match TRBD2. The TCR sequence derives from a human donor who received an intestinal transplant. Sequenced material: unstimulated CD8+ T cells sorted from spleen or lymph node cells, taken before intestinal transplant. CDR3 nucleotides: TGTGCCAGTAGTATATCTAGCGGGGAGCAGTACTTC. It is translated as CASSISSGEQYF.